A single sample is the source of the 20 T cell receptor beta chains below, sequenced in a study of CD8 T cells in Susac syndrome. RNA totalling about 0.45 to 1 ug underwent reverse transcription with random hexamers. TCRdb re-called the immunoSEQ multiplex PCR reads with MiXCR, one entry per CDR3 protein. The sample has under 550,000 distinct CDR3 sequences; more than 80% are singletons. Sequencing was performed on CD8+ T cells from PBMCs. All receptors derive from a human donor with multiple sclerosis.

This chain links TRBV6-5 with TRBJ1-2; 8 positions agree with TRBD1. Trimming took 2 bases from V and 1 from J; bases not matched to a gene: 6. Germline CDR1 and CDR2: MNHEY and SVGAGI. CDR3 size: 16 residues. CDR3 sequence reads: CASSYQGTGHNYGYTF. In DNA form, the CDR3 reads TGTGCCAGCAGTTACCAGGGGACAGGACATAACTATGGCTACACCTTC.

The chain employs TRBV6-1 and TRBJ2-7; D not certain. Trimming took 10 bases from V and 6 from J, leaving 10 bases between them. Germline CDR1 and CDR2: MNHNS and SASEGT. CDR3 length equals 10 residues. Written as DNA, the CDR3 is TGTGCCACCAACAAGGGCGAGCAGTACTTC. Its translation: CATNKGEQYF.

The rearrangement joins TRBV28 to TRBJ2-1; TRBD2 aligns across 7 bases. This CDR3 comprises 13 residues. V gave up 6 bases and J gave up 5 bases; unmatched junction bases: 4. Germline CDR1 is MDHEN and CDR2 is SYDVKM. The CDR3 DNA follows: TGTGCCAGCAGCGGGAGGTTACACAATGAGCAGTTCTTC. Residues: CASSGRLHNEQFF.

This clonotype came up a few times. The rearrangement joins TRBV27 to TRBJ2-1; no clear D. V lost 4 bases and J 0 bases, leaving 10 bases between the germline ends. The length of the CDR3 is 15 residues. Looked up from germline, CDR1 is MNHEY and CDR2 is SMNVEV (reference sequence). CDR3 bases: TGTGCCAGCAGTTCAACCGCAAGCTCCTACAATGAGCAGTTCTTC. It translates to CASSSTASSYNEQFF.

The chain carries TRBV11-1 and TRBJ2-2; possibly TRBD1 for D (6 bases). This CDR3 spans 20 amino acids. The germline V and J ends were trimmed by 1 base and 2 bases, with 23 bases remaining between them. Germline CDR1 and CDR2: SGHAT and FQDESV (reference sequence). CDR3 nucleotides: TGTGCCAGCAGCTTAGGTCTTTTCCAGGGGAGAAAGAGAAACACCGGGGAGCTGTTTTTT. Residues: CASSLGLFQGRKRNTGELFF.

This clonotype was observed a single time. The chain has TRBV11-2 and TRBJ2-3; no firm D call. The CDR3 sequence is 16 residues long. V was pared by 3 bases and J by 6 bases, with 19 bases between. The V gene's germline CDR1 is SGHAT and CDR2 FQNNGV. DNA for the CDR3: TGTGCCAGCAGCTTTCCCGGCCCTACTCTTCCCGATACGCAGTATTTT. Encoded protein: CASSFPGPTLPDTQYF.

The chain uses TRBV20-1 and TRBJ2-1, with 12 bases lining up with TRBD1. This CDR3 has 18 amino acids. V lost 3 bases and J lost 5; bases outside the gene matches: 14. CDR1 is DFQATT, CDR2 SNEGSKA, per germline (reference sequence). CDR3 bases: TGCAGTGCTAGGGGGACAGGGGGCCGAATGGGCTCTAACAATGAGCAGTTCTTC. Amino acid sequence: CSARGTGGRMGSNNEQFF.

The chain recombines TRBV18 with TRBJ2-7; D tentatively fits TRBD1 or TRBD2 (5 bases each). The CDR3 contains 16 residues. Germline V lookup: CDR1 KGHSH, CDR2 LQKENI. Trimming shortened V by 3 bases and J by 3 bases, and 18 bases separated the two germline ends. CDR3 residues: CASSPDRDGRIYEQYF. The CDR3 DNA reads TGTGCCAGCTCACCTGACCGGGACGGAAGAATCTACGAGCAGTACTTC.

V gene TRBV7-6 combines with J gene TRBJ2-1; 12 positions agree with TRBD1. CDR1 and CDR2 (germline): SGHVS, FNYEAQ. Germline trimming cut 5 bases from V and 8 bases from J; bases unmatched to any gene: 4. This CDR3 region has 14 residues. The CDR3 protein is CASSRDRGQYEQFF. The CDR3 nucleotides read TGTGCCAGCAGCCGGGACAGGGGGCAATATGAGCAGTTCTTC.

This rearrangement joins TRBV11-2 to TRBJ2-1; 9 bases align to TRBD1. After removal of 3 bases from V and 9 bases from J, the junction contained 15 bases not matched to a gene. CDR1 is SGHAT, CDR2 FQNNGV, per germline. The CDR3 loop spans 17 amino acids. This chain's CDR3 is CASSFWEAQGAGFEQFF. In DNA, the CDR3 is TGTGCCAGCAGCTTTTGGGAAGCACAGGGGGCTGGGTTTGAGCAGTTCTTC.

This chain uses TRBV3-1 with TRBJ2-1; 7 nucleotides match TRBD2. J gave up 6 bases and V 1 base, and 0 bases lay outside the gene matches. The germline V gene encodes CDR1 LGHDT and CDR2 YNNKEL (reference sequence). The CDR3 runs 13 residues. This chain's CDR3 is CASSQGTSNEQFF. The CDR3 bases are TGTGCCAGCAGCCAAGGGACTAGCAATGAGCAGTTCTTC.

In this sample, this clonotype turned up a few times. This chain links TRBV6-6 with TRBJ2-3; D not certain. Trimming removed 0 bases from V and 5 bases from J, with 12 bases in between. This CDR3 has 15 amino acids. Per the germline V gene, CDR1 is MNHNY and CDR2 is SVGAGI (reference sequence). Here the CDR3 DNA reads TGTGCCAGCAGTTACTCCTTGGCTAACTTAGATACGCAGTATTTT. Amino acids: CASSYSLANLDTQYF.

The J gene is TRBJ2-2, the V gene TRBV10-3; D gene ambiguous. This CDR3 comprises 15 residues. The V gene lost 6 bases and the J gene lost 4 bases, with 15 bases spanning the gap. Germline V gives CDR1 ENHRY, CDR2 SYGVKD. The CDR3 DNA follows: TGTGCCATCAGCGGCAAAGGTCTGGGCACCGGGGAGCTGTTTTTT. It yields the protein CAISGKGLGTGELFF.

The sample holds one count of this clonotype. The chain links TRBV11-2 to TRBJ2-7; D gene unclear. This CDR3 comprises 14 residues. V dropped 0 bases and J dropped 2 bases, with 8 bases sitting between them. Looked up from germline, CDR1 is SGHAT and CDR2 is FQNNGV. The chain's CDR3 is CASSLEGITYEQYF. The DNA for the CDR3 is TGTGCCAGCAGCTTAGAGGGGATTACCTACGAGCAGTACTTC.

The genes are TRBV4-1 and TRBJ2-7, with D possibly called TRBD1 or TRBD2 (5 bases each). Germline V CDR1 and CDR2: MGHRA, YSYEKL. V gave up 6 bases and J gave up 5 bases, with 17 bases separating them. The CDR3 extends over 14 amino acids. CDR3 in amino acids: CASSPPGPPHEQYF. CDR3 nucleotides: TGCGCCAGCAGTCCTCCGGGGCCCCCCCACGAGCAGTACTTC.

This clonotype has a single count. The chain joins TRBV30 to TRBJ2-7, with 9 positions matching TRBD1. The junction had 13 bases not matched to a gene; V was cut back by 5 bases and J by 5 bases. This CDR3 contains 15 residues. CDR1 and CDR2 from the germline V gene are GTSNPN and SVGIG (reference sequence). The chain's CDR3 is CAWEPGQGLSDEQYF. The CDR3 coding sequence is TGTGCCTGGGAACCGGGACAGGGCCTATCCGACGAGCAGTACTTC.

The CDR3 nucleotides read TGTGCCAGCAGTTACTCCAGGACTTACTACGAGCAGTACTTC. Encoded protein: CASSYSRTYYEQYF. The J gene is TRBJ2-7, the V gene TRBV6-5; tentatively, D is TRBD2 (5 bases). The V end was cut by 0 bases, the J end by 3 bases, with 9 bases between. Germline V gene lookup returns CDR1 MNHEY and CDR2 SVGAGI. The length of the CDR3 is 14 residues.

The chain recombines TRBV30 with TRBJ1-2; no definite D call. The CDR3 is 14 amino acids. V was clipped by 2 bases and J by 6 bases, with 16 bases between them. The germline CDR1 and CDR2 sequences are GTSNPN and SVGIG (reference sequence). The CDR3 nucleotides read TGTGCCTGGAGTTATTCGGCAGGACTCGATGGCTACACCTTC. Translation gives CAWSYSAGLDGYTF.

This clonotype was found once. The V gene is TRBV6-5, the J gene TRBJ2-1, with D possibly being TRBD2 (5 bases). Germline V gene data show CDR1 as MNHEY and CDR2 as SVGAGI. This CDR3 region has 15 residues. V lost 2 bases and J 6 bases, leaving 14 bases between the germline ends. The CDR3 spells CASSYGSGSPNEQFF. For the CDR3, the DNA is TGTGCCAGCAGTTACGGGTCGGGGTCCCCCAATGAGCAGTTCTTC.

A single count supports this clonotype. The chain links TRBV25-1 to TRBJ1-3; a possible D gene is TRBD1 (6 bases). The CDR3 runs to 17 residues. Trimming shortened V by 0 bases and J by 0 bases, and 12 bases separated the two germline ends. Germline V gene sequence: CDR1 MGHDK, CDR2 SYGVNS. In DNA form, the CDR3 reads TGTGCCAGCAGTGAATATTTTGCGGACAGCTCTGGAAACACCATATATTTT. This encodes CASSEYFADSSGNTIYF.